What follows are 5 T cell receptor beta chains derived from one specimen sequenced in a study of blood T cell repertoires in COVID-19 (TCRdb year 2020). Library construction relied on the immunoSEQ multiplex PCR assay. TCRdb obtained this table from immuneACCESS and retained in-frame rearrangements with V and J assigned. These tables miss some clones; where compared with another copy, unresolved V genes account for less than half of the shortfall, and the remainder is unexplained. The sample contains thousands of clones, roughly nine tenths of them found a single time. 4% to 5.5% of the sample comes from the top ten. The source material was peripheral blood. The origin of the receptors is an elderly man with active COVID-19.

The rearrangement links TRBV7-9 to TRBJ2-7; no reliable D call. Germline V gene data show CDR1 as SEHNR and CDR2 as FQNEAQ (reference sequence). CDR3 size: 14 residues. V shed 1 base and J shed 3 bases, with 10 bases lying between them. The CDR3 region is CASSLGQVNYEQYF. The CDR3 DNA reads TGTGCCAGCAGCTTAGGCCAGGTAAACTACGAGCAGTACTTC.

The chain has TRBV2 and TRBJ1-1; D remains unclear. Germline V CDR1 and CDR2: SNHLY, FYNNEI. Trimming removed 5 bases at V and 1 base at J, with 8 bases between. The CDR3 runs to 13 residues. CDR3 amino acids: CASSFAANTEAFF. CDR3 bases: TGTGCCAGCAGTTTTGCGGCGAACACTGAAGCTTTCTTT.

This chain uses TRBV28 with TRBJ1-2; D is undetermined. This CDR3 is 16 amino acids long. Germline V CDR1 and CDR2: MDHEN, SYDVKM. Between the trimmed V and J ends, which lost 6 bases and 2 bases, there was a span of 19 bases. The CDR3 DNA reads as TGTGCCAGCAGGACCCCGGCGGGGTCACGGAACTATGGCTACACCTTC. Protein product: CASRTPAGSRNYGYTF.

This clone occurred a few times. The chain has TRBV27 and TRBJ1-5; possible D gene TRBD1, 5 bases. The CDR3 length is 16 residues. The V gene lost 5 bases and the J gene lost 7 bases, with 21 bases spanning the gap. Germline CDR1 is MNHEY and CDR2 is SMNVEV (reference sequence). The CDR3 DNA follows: TGTGCCAGCAGTACTCTGTCCGGGGGAGCCGGACAGCCCCAGCATTTT. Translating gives CASSTLSGGAGQPQHF.

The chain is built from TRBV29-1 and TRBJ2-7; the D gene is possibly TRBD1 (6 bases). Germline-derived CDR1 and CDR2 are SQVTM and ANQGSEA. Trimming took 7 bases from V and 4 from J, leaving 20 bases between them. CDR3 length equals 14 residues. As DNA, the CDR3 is TGCAGCGCGAGAAGGGGGAGCGATCGGTACGAGCAGTACTTC. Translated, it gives CSARRGSDRYEQYF.